This T cell receptor (beta chain) appears in the sequencing data of a study of cytomegalovirus exposure and HLA in healthy donors. Primers: 60 Vbeta forward and 13 Jbeta reverse. Measured with immunoSEQ multiplex PCR; TCRdb has only the in-frame clones, and not every one. In the table there are approximately 180,000 clones, 80% of which are singletons. Germline values: CDR1 SQVTM, CDR2 ANQGSEA. V dropped 3 bases and J dropped 0 bases, with 9 bases sitting between them. The length of the CDR3 is 14 residues. V and J are TRBV29-1 and TRBJ1-3; D gene uncertain. Sequenced input: PBMCs. The receptor was isolated from a man aged 25-40 years in good health and CMV-seropositive. The CDR3 loop is CSVEWQNSGNTIYF. The CDR3 nucleotides read TGCAGCGTTGAGTGGCAGAACTCTGGAAACACCATATATTTT.